These T cell receptor beta chains were read from a single sample in a study of blood T cell repertoires in COVID-19. TCRdb's copy holds only in-frame clones and misses some; the assay was immunoSEQ multiplex PCR. The sample has around 180,000 clones, around 85% seen once. Sequencing was done on a sample of peripheral blood. Receptors originate from an older man with active or convalescent COVID-19. CDR3s include the opening cysteine and the closing phenylalanine or tryptophan. D genes are given only for firm matches. Clone size, where shown, is once, few, many, or a class for clones that have expanded.

D,size,length,V,J,DNA,CDR3
NA,NA,14,TRBV6-5,TRBJ2-5,TGTGCCAGCAGGTCGGGGAAGGGTGGAGGGACCCAGTACTTC,CASRSGKGGGTQYF
NA,NA,15,TRBV7-9,TRBJ2-3,TGTGCCAGCACCAATACACAGGGACCCACAGATACGCAGTATTTT,CASTNTQGPTDTQYF
NA,NA,15,TRBV5-4,TRBJ2-7,TGTGCCAGCAGCTTAAGAACTATCGGGTTCGGCGAGCAGTACTTC,CASSLRTIGFGEQYF
NA,NA,14,TRBV5-1,TRBJ2-5,TGCGCCAGCAGTTCGGCGGGGTTGTTGGAGACCCAGTACTTC,CASSSAGLLETQYF
TRBD2,NA,16,TRBV7-9,TRBJ2-1,TGTGCCAGCAGGGTGACTAGCGGGGGATCCTACAATGAGCAGTTCTTC,CASRVTSGGSYNEQFF
NA,NA,12,TRBV5-3,TRBJ2-7,TGTGCCAGAAGCCCGAAGGAGTACGAGCAGTACTTC,CARSPKEYEQYF
NA,NA,16,TRBV4-1,TRBJ1-4,TGCGCCAGCAGCCAACAGGGATCACTTCTTGGTGAAAAACTGTTTTTT,CASSQQGSLLGEKLFF
NA,NA,14,TRBV28,TRBJ2-7,TGTGCCAGCAGTCCCCCGAGCGGTCTGAGGGAGCAGTACTTC,CASSPPSGLREQYF
NA,few,17,TRBV21-1,TRBJ1-6,TGTGCCAGCAGCCACAACAAGTCCCAACGTTTTTGTTCACCCCTCCACTTT,CASSHNKSQRFCSPLHF
NA,NA,15,TRBV10-1,TRBJ1-3,TGCGCCAGCGAGCAACGGAGGGGCTCTGGAAACACCATATATTTT,CASEQRRGSGNTIYF
TRBD2,NA,14,TRBV6-5,TRBJ2-3,TGTGCCAGCACCCAGCGGGAGTGGTTAGATACGCAGTATTTT,CASTQREWLDTQYF
NA,NA,17,TRBV3-1/TRBV3-2,TRBJ1-4,TGTGCCAGCAGCCAAGATGTCAGGATTACAACTAATGAAAAACTGTTTTTT,CASSQDVRITTNEKLFF
TRBD2,NA,16,TRBV27,TRBJ2-3,TGTGCCAGCAGTTCCTGGACTAGCGGGAGTGCAGATACGCAGTATTTT,CASSSWTSGSADTQYF
TRBD1,NA,15,TRBV18,TRBJ2-4,TGTGCCAGCTCAGAGGGACAGACTACCAAAAACATTCAGTACTTC,CASSEGQTTKNIQYF
TRBD1,few,14,TRBV3-1/TRBV3-2,TRBJ1-2,TGTGCCAGCAGCCAAGGTACAGGGGGTATTGGCTACACCTTC,CASSQGTGGIGYTF
TRBD2,NA,24,TRBV30,TRBJ2-7,TGTGCCTGGAGTGTATTGAGGGGGCCCCCAGGACTAGCGGGGGGAAATTCGAAAGCCTACGAGCAGTACTTC,CAWSVLRGPPGLAGGNSKAYEQYF
TRBD1,NA,19,TRBV11-2,TRBJ2-6,TGTGCCAGCAGCTTAGCCCGACCGGGACAGTACTCTGGGGCCAACGTCCTGACTTTC,CASSLARPGQYSGANVLTF
TRBD2,NA,18,TRBV5-1,TRBJ2-2,TGCGCCAGCAGCTTGAAAATTAGCGGGGGCGACAACACCGGGGAGCTGTTTTTT,CASSLKISGGDNTGELFF
TRBD2,NA,18,TRBV9,TRBJ2-1,TGTGCCAGCAGCGTAGTCCCTAGCGGGGGGGCCATCTACAATGAGCAGTTCTTC,CASSVVPSGGAIYNEQFF
NA,NA,14,TRBV9,TRBJ2-1,TGTGCCAGCAGCGGGGGTGCCGGGGGCAATGAGCAGTTCTTC,CASSGGAGGNEQFF
TRBD2,NA,14,TRBV7-2,TRBJ2-3,TGTGCCAGCAGCCCGGGACTACCAACAGATACGCAGTATTTT,CASSPGLPTDTQYF
TRBD1,NA,15,TRBV18,TRBJ1-2,TGTGCCAGCTCACTACCGGGACAGGGGTATTATGGCTACACCTTC,CASSLPGQGYYGYTF
TRBD2,NA,15,TRBV2,TRBJ2-3,TGTGCCAGCAATGGACTAGCGGGCGGCACAGATACGCAGTATTTT,CASNGLAGGTDTQYF
NA,NA,15,TRBV28,TRBJ1-2,TGTGCCAGCAGCTCAGGGATCTGGGTCGACTATGGCTACACCTTC,CASSSGIWVDYGYTF
TRBD1,NA,14,TRBV7-2,TRBJ1-5,TGTGCCAGCAGCTCCCAGGGGGATCTCACGCCCCAGCATTTT,CASSSQGDLTPQHF
NA,NA,14,TRBV6-5,TRBJ2-6,TGTGCCAGCAGCACGGGTTCTGGGGCCAACGTCCTGACTTTC,CASSTGSGANVLTF
NA,NA,12,TRBV6-1,TRBJ2-7,TGTGCCAGCAGTGATAGGGGTTACGAGCAGTACTTC,CASSDRGYEQYF
TRBD2,NA,15,TRBV9,TRBJ2-7,TGTGCCAGCAGCGTAGACCCTAGCGGAACCTACGAGCAGTACTTC,CASSVDPSGTYEQYF
TRBD1,NA,16,TRBV4-3,TRBJ2-3,TGCGCCAGCAGAACCGGGACAGCTGCTAGCACAGATACGCAGTATTTT,CASRTGTAASTDTQYF
TRBD2,NA,17,TRBV10-3,TRBJ2-1,TGTGCCATCAGTGAGGTTGGAGGAGCGGGAGGGCGCAATGAGCAGTTCTTC,CAISEVGGAGGRNEQFF
TRBD1,NA,13,TRBV7-2,TRBJ2-7,TGTGCCAGCAGCCCCCGGGACAGGGGATCTCAGCACTTC,CASSPRDRGSQHF
NA,NA,13,TRBV13,TRBJ2-7,TGTGCCAGCAGCTTAGGGACTAGGAGCGAGCAGTACTTC,CASSLGTRSEQYF
TRBD1,NA,15,TRBV4-3,TRBJ1-5,TGCGCCAGCAGCCAAGCACAGGGGAGCAATCAGCCCCAGCATTTT,CASSQAQGSNQPQHF
NA,NA,15,TRBV5-4,TRBJ2-2,TGTGCCAGCAGCCTGACAGTTCCGAACACCGGGGAGCTGTTTTTT,CASSLTVPNTGELFF
TRBD2,NA,15,TRBV29-1,TRBJ2-1,TGCAGCGTTGTGGGAGGACTAGCGGGGGCCAATGAGCAGTTCTTC,CSVVGGLAGANEQFF
NA,NA,13,TRBV7-2,TRBJ2-5,TGTGCCAGCAGCTTAGTCGGGGAAGAGACCCAGTACTTC,CASSLVGEETQYF
TRBD2,NA,17,TRBV5-1,TRBJ2-3,TGCGCCAGCAGCCCGGGGACTAGCGGGGGGTATGCAGATACGCAGTATTTT,CASSPGTSGGYADTQYF
NA,NA,17,TRBV18,TRBJ1-5,TGTGCCAGCTCGGCAGTTCTCGGACGAGGGAGCAATCAGCCCCAGCATTTT,CASSAVLGRGSNQPQHF
NA,NA,16,TRBV5-1,TRBJ2-2,TGCGCCAGCAGCTTAGACAGCCTTCCGAACACCGGGGAGCTGTTTTTT,CASSLDSLPNTGELFF
NA,NA,13,TRBV27,TRBJ2-5,TGTGCCAGCAGTTTAGCAGGGAGGGAGACCCAGTACTTC,CASSLAGRETQYF
NA,NA,15,TRBV7-2,TRBJ1-1,TGTGCCAGCAGCTTAGTAGGGGTCAAGAACACTGAAGCTTTCTTT,CASSLVGVKNTEAFF
TRBD1,NA,14,TRBV7-2,TRBJ2-4,TGTGCCAGCAGCCAGGACAGGGGGGGTGACATTCAGTACTTC,CASSQDRGGDIQYF
NA,few,15,TRBV19,TRBJ1-5,TGTGCCAGTAGTATCGCCGGGACAAAGAATCAGCCCCAGCATTTT,CASSIAGTKNQPQHF
NA,NA,13,TRBV5-1,TRBJ2-7,TGCGCCAGCAGCCCGGGACTGAACTACGAGCAGTACTTC,CASSPGLNYEQYF
NA,once,16,TRBV21-1,TRBJ2-5,TGTGCCAGCAGCTCCCCGGGGGGGGGCGAGGAAGAGACCCAGTACTTC,CASSSPGGGEEETQYF
TRBD1,NA,14,TRBV5-1,TRBJ1-2,TGCGCCAGCAGCCCAGGCCGGGACAGCTATGGCTACACCTTC,CASSPGRDSYGYTF
NA,NA,15,TRBV18,TRBJ1-2,TGTGCCAGCTCACGACTTGTCGCAGGGGAGGGTGGCTACACCTTC,CASSRLVAGEGGYTF
TRBD1,NA,16,TRBV7-2,TRBJ2-7,TGTGCCAGCAGCTTAGTCGACAGGGCGCAATACTACGAGCAGTACTTC,CASSLVDRAQYYEQYF
NA,NA,13,TRBV11-3,TRBJ1-3,TGTGCCAGCAGCTCCTACTCTGGAAACACCATATATTTT,CASSSYSGNTIYF
NA,NA,16,TRBV7-8,TRBJ2-2,TGTGCCAGCAGCTTAGCGTTCTCAGGGAGGACCGGGGAGCTGTTTTTT,CASSLAFSGRTGELFF
NA,NA,15,TRBV7-2,TRBJ2-5,TGTGCCAGCAGCCTGCAGAGGGGGTACCAAGAGACCCAGTACTTC,CASSLQRGYQETQYF
TRBD1,once,16,TRBV7-2,TRBJ2-5,TGTGCCAGCAGCCAAACCCGCGGGACAGGGGGAGGGACCCAGTACTTC,CASSQTRGTGGGTQYF
NA,NA,15,TRBV19,TRBJ1-6,TGTGCCAGTAGTGTCCTCCGGGACTTAAATTCACCCCTCCACTTT,CASSVLRDLNSPLHF
NA,NA,15,TRBV2,TRBJ1-2,TGTGCCAGCAGTAAAGTTCCAGGGGATTTCTATGGCTACACCTTC,CASSKVPGDFYGYTF
NA,few,16,TRBV28,TRBJ1-2,TGTGCCAGCAGCTCCTCCGAGATCACCCATAACTATGGCTACACCTTC,CASSSSEITHNYGYTF
TRBD2,NA,16,TRBV5-1,TRBJ2-5,TGCGCCAGCAGCTTGGCCCCGGGACTAGCGGGGGAGACCCAGTACTTC,CASSLAPGLAGETQYF